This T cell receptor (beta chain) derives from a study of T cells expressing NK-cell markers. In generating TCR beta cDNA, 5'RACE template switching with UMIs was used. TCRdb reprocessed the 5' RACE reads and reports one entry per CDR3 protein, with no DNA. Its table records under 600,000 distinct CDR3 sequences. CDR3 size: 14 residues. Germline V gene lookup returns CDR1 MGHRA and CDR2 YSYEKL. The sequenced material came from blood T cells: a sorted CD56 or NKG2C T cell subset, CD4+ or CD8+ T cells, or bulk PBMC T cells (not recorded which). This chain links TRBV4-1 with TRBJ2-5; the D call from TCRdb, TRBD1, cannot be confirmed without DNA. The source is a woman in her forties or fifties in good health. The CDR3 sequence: CASSQARGRETQYF.